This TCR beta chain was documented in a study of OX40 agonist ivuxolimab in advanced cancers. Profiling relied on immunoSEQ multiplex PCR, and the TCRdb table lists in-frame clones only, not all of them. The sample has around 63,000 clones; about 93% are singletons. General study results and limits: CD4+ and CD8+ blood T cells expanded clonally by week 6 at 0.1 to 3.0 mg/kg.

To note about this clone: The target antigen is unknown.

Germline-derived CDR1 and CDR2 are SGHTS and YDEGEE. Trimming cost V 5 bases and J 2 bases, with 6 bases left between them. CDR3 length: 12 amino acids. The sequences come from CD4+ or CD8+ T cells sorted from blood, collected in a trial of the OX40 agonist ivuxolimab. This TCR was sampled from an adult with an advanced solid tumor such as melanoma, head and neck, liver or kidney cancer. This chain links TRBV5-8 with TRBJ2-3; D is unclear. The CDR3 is CASREYTDTQYF. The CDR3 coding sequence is TGTGCCAGCAGGGAGTACACAGATACGCAGTATTTT.